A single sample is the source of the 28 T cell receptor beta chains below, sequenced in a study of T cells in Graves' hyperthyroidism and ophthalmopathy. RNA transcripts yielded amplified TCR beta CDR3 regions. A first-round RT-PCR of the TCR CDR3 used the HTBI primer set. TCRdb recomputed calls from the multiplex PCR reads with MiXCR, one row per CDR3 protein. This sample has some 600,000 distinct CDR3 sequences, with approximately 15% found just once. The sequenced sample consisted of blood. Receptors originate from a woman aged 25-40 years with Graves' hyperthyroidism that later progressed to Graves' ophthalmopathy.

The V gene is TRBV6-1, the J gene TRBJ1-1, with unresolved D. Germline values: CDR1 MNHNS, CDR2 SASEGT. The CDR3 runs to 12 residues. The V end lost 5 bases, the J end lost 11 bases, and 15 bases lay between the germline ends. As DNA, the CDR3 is TGTGCCAGCAGTCCTTTTCGGGGTGCGGCTTTCTTT. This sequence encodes CASSPFRGAAFF.

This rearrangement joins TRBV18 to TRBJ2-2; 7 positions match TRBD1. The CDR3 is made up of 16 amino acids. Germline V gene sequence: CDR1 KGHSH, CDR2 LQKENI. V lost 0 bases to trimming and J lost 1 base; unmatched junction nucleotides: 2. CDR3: CASSPPGTENTGELFF. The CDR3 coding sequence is TGTGCCAGCTCACCACCGGGGACAGAGAACACCGGGGAGCTGTTTTTT.

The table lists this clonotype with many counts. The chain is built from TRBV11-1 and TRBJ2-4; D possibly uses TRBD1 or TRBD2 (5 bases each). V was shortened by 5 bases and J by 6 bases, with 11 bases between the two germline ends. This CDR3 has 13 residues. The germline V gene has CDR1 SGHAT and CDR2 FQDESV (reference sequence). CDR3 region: CASSTGRGNIQYF. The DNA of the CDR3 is TGTGCCAGCAGCACGGGACGGGGAAACATTCAGTACTTC.

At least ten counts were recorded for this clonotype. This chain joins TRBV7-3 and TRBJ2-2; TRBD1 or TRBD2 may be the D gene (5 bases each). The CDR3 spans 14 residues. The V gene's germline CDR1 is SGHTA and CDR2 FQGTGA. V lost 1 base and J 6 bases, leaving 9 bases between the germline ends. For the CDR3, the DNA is TGTGCCAGCAGCTTAAATCGGGACGCCGGGGAGCTGTTTTTT. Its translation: CASSLNRDAGELFF.

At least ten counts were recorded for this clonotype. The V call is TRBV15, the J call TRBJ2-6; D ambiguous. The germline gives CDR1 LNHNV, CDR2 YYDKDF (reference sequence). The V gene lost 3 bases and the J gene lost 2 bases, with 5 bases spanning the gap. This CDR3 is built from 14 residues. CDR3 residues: CATSRETGANVLTF. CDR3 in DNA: TGTGCCACCAGCAGGGAAACTGGGGCCAACGTCCTGACTTTC. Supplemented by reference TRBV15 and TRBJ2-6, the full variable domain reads DAMVIQNPRYQVTQFGKPVTLSCSQTLNHNVMYWYQQKSSQAPKLLFHYYDKDFNNEADTPDNFQSRRPNTSFCFLDIRSPGLGDTAMYLCATSRETGANVLTFGAGSRLTVL.

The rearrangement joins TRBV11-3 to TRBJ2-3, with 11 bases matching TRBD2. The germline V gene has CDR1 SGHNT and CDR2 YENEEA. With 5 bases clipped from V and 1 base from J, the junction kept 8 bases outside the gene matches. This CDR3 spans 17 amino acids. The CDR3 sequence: CASSLLTSGGGTDTQYF. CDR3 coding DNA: TGTGCCAGCAGCCTACTCACTAGCGGGGGAGGCACAGATACGCAGTATTTT.

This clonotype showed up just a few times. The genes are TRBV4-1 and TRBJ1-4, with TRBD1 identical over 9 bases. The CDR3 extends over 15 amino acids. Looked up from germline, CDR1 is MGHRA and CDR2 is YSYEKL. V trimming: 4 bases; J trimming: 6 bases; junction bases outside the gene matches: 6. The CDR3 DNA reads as TGCGCCAGCAGCCCTCCAGGGACAGGGCATGAAAAACTGTTTTTT. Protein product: CASSPPGTGHEKLFF.

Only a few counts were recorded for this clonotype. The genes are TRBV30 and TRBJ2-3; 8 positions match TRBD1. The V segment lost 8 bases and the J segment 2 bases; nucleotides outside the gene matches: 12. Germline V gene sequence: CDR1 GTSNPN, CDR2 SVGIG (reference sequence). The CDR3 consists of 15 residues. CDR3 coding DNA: TGTGCCCGTCCCTCGGACAGGGCCCACACAGATACGCAGTATTTT. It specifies CARPSDRAHTDTQYF.

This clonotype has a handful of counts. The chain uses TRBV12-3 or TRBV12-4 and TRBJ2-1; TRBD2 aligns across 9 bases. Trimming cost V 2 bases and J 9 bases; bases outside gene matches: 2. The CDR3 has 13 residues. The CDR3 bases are TGTGCCAGCAGTTTACAAGCGGGAGGTGAGCAGTTCTTC. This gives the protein CASSLQAGGEQFF.

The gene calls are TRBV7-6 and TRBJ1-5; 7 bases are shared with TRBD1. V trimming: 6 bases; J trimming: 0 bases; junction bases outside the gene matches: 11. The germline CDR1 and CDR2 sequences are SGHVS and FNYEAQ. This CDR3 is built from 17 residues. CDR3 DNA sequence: TGTGCCAGCAGTCCCCAGGGGGGTGGACTTAGCAATCAGCCCCAGCATTTT. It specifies CASSPQGGGLSNQPQHF.

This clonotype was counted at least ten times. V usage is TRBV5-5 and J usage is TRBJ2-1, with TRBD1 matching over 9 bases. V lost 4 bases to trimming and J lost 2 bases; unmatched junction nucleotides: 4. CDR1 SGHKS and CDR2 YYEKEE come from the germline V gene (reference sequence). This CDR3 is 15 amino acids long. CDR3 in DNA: TGTGCCAGCAGCGCCCGGGACAGGGCCTACAATGAGCAGTTCTTC. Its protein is CASSARDRAYNEQFF.

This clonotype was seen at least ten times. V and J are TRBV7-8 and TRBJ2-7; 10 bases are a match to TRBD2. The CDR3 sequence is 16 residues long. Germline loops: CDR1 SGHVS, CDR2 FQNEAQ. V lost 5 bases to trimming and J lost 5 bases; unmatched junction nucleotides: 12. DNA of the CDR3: TGTGCCAGCAGCCGACCTTCGCTAGCGGGAGAGGACGAGCAGTACTTC. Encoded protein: CASSRPSLAGEDEQYF.

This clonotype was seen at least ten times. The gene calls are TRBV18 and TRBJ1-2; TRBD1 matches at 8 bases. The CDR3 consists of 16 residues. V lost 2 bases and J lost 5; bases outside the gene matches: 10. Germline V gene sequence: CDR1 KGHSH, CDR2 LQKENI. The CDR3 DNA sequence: TGTGCCAGCTCACCATCTCAGGGGGCGGTGACGTATGGCTACACCTTC. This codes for CASSPSQGAVTYGYTF.

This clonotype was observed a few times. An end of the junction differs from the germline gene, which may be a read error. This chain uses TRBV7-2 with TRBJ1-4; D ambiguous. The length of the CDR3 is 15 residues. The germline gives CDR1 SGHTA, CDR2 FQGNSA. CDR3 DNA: TGTGCCAGCAGCTATTACCGCGGGAATAATGAAAGACTGTTTTTT. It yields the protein CASSYYRGNNERLFF.

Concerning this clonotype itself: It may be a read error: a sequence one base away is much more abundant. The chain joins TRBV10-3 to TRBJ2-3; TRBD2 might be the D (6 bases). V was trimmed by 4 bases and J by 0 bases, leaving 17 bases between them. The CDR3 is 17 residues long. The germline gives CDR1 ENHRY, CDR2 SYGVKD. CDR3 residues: CAISVGSGGRSTDTQYF. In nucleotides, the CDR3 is TGTGCCATCAGTGTAGGGAGCGGAGGGAGAAGCACAGATACGCAGTATTTT.

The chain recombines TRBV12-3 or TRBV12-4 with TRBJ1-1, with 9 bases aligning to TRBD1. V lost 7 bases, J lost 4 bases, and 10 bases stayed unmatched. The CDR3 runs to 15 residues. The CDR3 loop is CASNLGPGQGTEAFF. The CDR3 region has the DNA TGTGCCAGCAACCTAGGGCCGGGACAGGGCACTGAAGCTTTCTTT.

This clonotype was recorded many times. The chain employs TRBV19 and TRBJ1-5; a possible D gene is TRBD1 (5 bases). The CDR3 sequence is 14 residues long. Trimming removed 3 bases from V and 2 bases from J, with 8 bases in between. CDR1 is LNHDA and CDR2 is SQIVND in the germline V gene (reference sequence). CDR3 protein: CASSIQGRNQPQHF. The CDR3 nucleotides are TGTGCCAGTAGTATCCAGGGTCGCAATCAGCCCCAGCATTTT.

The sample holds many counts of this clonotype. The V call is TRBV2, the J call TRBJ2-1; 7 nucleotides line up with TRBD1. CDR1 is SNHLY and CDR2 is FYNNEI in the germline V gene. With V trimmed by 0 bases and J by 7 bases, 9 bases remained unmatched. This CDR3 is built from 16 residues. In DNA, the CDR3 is TGTGCCAGCAGTGAAGCGCCGGGACAGAATGGAAATGAGCAGTTCTTC. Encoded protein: CASSEAPGQNGNEQFF.

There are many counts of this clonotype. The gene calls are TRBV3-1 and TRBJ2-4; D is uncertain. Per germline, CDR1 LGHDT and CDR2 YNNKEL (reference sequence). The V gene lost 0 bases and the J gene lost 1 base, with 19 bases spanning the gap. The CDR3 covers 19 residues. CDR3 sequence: CASSQDPGNPGWAKNIQYF. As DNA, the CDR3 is TGTGCCAGCAGCCAAGATCCGGGCAACCCTGGATGGGCCAAAAACATTCAGTACTTC.

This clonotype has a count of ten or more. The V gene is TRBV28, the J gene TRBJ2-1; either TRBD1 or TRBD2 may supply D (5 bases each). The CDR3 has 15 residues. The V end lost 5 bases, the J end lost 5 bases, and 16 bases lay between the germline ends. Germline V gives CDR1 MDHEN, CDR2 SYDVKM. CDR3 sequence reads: CASSPDGAENNEQFF. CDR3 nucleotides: TGTGCCAGCAGTCCGGACGGGGCGGAAAACAATGAGCAGTTCTTC.

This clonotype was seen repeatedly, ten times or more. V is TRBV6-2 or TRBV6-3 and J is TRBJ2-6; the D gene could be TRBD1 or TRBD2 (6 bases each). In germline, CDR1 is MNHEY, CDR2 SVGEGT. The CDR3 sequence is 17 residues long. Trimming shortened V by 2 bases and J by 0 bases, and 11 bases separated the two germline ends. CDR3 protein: CASSYGGLISGANVLTF. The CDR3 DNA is TGTGCCAGCAGTTACGGGGGGCTGATCTCTGGGGCCAACGTCCTGACTTTC.

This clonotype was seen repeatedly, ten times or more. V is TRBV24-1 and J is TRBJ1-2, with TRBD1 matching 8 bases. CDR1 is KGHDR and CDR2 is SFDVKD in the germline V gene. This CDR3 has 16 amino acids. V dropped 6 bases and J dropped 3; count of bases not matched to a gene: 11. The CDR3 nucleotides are TGTGCCACCAGTACAACCGGGACAGGCAACGACTATGGCTACACCTTC. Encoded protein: CATSTTGTGNDYGYTF.

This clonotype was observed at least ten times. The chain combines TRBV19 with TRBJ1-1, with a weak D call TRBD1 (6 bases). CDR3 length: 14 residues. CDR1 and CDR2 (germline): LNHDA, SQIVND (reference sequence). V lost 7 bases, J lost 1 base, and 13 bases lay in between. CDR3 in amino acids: CASKLGASNTEAFF. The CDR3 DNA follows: TGTGCCAGTAAACTGGGGGCCTCGAACACTGAAGCTTTCTTT.

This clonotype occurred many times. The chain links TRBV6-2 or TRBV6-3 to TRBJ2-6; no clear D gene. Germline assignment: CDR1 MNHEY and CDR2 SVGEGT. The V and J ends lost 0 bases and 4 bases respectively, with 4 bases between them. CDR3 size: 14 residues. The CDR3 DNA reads TGTGCCAGCAGTTACTCGACAGGGGCCAACGTCCTGACTTTC. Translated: CASSYSTGANVLTF.

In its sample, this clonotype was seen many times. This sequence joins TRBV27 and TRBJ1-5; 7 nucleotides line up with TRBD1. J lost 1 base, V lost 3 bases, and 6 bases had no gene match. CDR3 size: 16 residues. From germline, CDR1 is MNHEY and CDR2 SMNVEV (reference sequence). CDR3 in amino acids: CASSLTWTGSNQPQHF. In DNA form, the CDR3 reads TGTGCCAGCAGTTTGACCTGGACAGGAAGCAATCAGCCCCAGCATTTT.

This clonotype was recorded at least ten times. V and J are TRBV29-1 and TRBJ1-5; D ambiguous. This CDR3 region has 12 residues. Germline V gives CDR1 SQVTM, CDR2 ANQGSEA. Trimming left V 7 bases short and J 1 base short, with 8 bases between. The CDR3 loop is CSAQASNQPQHF. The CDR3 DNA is TGCAGCGCTCAGGCAAGCAATCAGCCCCAGCATTTT.

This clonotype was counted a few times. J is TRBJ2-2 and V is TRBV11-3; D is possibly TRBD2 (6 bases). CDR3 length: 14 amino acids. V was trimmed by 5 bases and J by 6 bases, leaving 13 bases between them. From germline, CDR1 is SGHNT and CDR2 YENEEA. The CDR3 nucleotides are TGTGCCAGCAGCGCAGGAGGGGTGGCCGGGGAGCTGTTTTTT. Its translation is CASSAGGVAGELFF.

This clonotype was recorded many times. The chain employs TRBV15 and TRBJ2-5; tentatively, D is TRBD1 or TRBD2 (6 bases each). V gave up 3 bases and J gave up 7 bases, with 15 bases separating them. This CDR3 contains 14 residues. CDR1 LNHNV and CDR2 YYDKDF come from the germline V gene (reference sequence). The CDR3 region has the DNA TGTGCCACCAGCAGTAACAGGGAGGCAGGGACCCAGTACTTC. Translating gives CATSSNREAGTQYF.